Listed below are T cell receptor beta chains from one sample, sequenced in a study of T cells after yellow fever vaccination. Each CDR3 protein gets one entry after TCRdb re-called the 5' RACE reads with MiXCR. The table records 300,000 to 350,000 distinct CDR3 sequences, approximately 3.9% of them present only once. Sample: PBMCs, taken 5 days after the yellow fever booster vaccination. These receptors all come from a man between 18 and 29 years old who received the YFV17D yellow fever vaccine. Both conserved end residues are part of each CDR3. A D gene is named only where the DNA matches it firmly.

v_gene: TRBV27; j_gene: TRBJ2-3; d_gene: -; CDR3aa: CASQPLGGTDTQYF
v_gene: TRBV2; j_gene: TRBJ2-7; d_gene: TRBD2; CDR3aa: CASSVTRTSGYEQYF
v_gene: TRBV6-5; j_gene: TRBJ1-6; d_gene: -; CDR3aa: CASHWGSYNSPLHF
v_gene: TRBV7-9; j_gene: TRBJ2-2; d_gene: -; CDR3aa: CANQRDRELFF
v_gene: TRBV5-5; j_gene: TRBJ1-6; d_gene: -; CDR3aa: CASSWEQNSPLHF
v_gene: TRBV4-3; j_gene: TRBJ2-5; d_gene: -; CDR3aa: CASSQGTEETQYF
v_gene: TRBV3-1; j_gene: TRBJ2-7; d_gene: -; CDR3aa: CASSQDGRTYEQYF
v_gene: TRBV14; j_gene: TRBJ2-3; d_gene: -; CDR3aa: CASSQTVEKNTQYF
v_gene: TRBV15; j_gene: TRBJ2-7; d_gene: TRBD1; CDR3aa: CATSREFGTGMAYEQYF
v_gene: TRBV5-4; j_gene: TRBJ1-1; d_gene: TRBD1; CDR3aa: CASSLQGGSEAFF
v_gene: TRBV12-5; j_gene: TRBJ1-1; d_gene: -; CDR3aa: CASGPRETEAFF
v_gene: TRBV5-1; j_gene: TRBJ2-2; d_gene: TRBD2; CDR3aa: CASSLDRGLVYPGELFF
v_gene: TRBV27; j_gene: TRBJ2-1; d_gene: TRBD2; CDR3aa: CASSTRGGGYNEQFF
v_gene: TRBV6-5; j_gene: TRBJ1-5; d_gene: -; CDR3aa: CASSYSRWNNQPQHF
v_gene: TRBV20-1; j_gene: TRBJ2-1; d_gene: -; CDR3aa: CSARRWLHSEQFF
v_gene: TRBV6-6; j_gene: TRBJ1-2; d_gene: TRBD1; CDR3aa: CASRWDRGPSYGYTF
v_gene: TRBV24-1; j_gene: TRBJ2-3; d_gene: -; CDR3aa: CATSSGRRGTGDTQYF